This passage covers 19 T cell receptor beta chains from one sample sequenced in a study of OX40 agonist ivuxolimab in advanced cancers. Data came from immunoSEQ multiplex PCR; TCRdb stores just in-frame clones and leaves some out. The table includes about 89,000 clones, about nine tenths detected once. The sample in question was CD4+ or CD8+ T cells sorted from blood, obtained in a trial of the OX40 agonist ivuxolimab. Receptor source: an adult with an advanced solid tumor such as melanoma, head and neck, liver or kidney cancer.

This chain links TRBV7-2 with TRBJ2-3; 7 bases are shared with TRBD1. From germline, CDR1 is SGHTA and CDR2 FQGNSA. The V and J ends lost 6 bases and 0 bases, in that order; junction bases with no gene match: 9. CDR3 length: 16 residues. In DNA form, the CDR3 reads TGTGCCAGCAGGGTGACAGGGAGAGCTAGCACAGATACGCAGTATTTT. Residues: CASRVTGRASTDTQYF.

This sequence joins TRBV7-8 and TRBJ2-1; D might be TRBD2 (5 bases). The CDR3 consists of 16 residues. Trimming removed 1 base at V and 9 bases at J, with 19 bases between. In germline, CDR1 is SGHVS, CDR2 FQNEAQ. CDR3 loop: CASSLEPPWTQGEQFF. As DNA, the CDR3 is TGTGCCAGCAGCTTAGAGCCGCCTTGGACTCAAGGTGAGCAGTTCTTC.

V gene TRBV7-2 combines with J gene TRBJ2-7; TRBD1 matches at 9 bases. Germline V gene lookup returns CDR1 SGHTA and CDR2 FQGNSA. The V and J ends lost 5 bases and 5 bases, in that order; junction bases with no gene match: 4. The CDR3 covers 13 residues. As DNA, the CDR3 is TGTGCCAGCAGCGCACAGGGGGCGGACGAGCAGTACTTC. Translation gives CASSAQGADEQYF.

There are a few counts of this clone. The chain combines TRBV19 with TRBJ1-5, with TRBD1 matching 9 bases. Losses at the gene ends were 5 bases for V and 4 bases for J; bases not matched to a gene: 9. The CDR3 has 16 residues. CDR1 is LNHDA, CDR2 SQIVND, per germline (reference sequence). CDR3 bases: TGTGCCAGTAGTCCCACGGACAGGGGAAATAATCAGCCCCAGCATTTT. It specifies CASSPTDRGNNQPQHF.

For the CDR3, the DNA is TGTGCCAGCAACCGGGACAGGAATCAGCCCCAGCATTTT. It is translated as CASNRDRNQPQHF. The chain carries TRBV2 and TRBJ1-5, with 8 bases lining up with TRBD1. Germline CDR1 SNHLY, CDR2 FYNNEI. Trimming removed 7 bases from V and 4 bases from J; junction bases left unmatched: 3. This CDR3 has 13 residues.

The rearrangement joins TRBV15 to TRBJ2-7; the D call may be TRBD1 or TRBD2 (7 bases each). The CDR3 runs to 16 residues. The ends were cut back, 3 bases at V and 2 bases at J, with 17 bases in the middle. Per the germline V gene, CDR1 is LNHNV and CDR2 is YYDKDF (reference sequence). This chain's CDR3 is CATSRWEGTVTYEQYF. The CDR3 DNA sequence: TGTGCCACCAGCAGGTGGGAGGGGACAGTCACCTACGAGCAGTACTTC. Drawing the rest from reference TRBV15 and TRBJ2-7, the complete variable domain is DAMVIQNPRYQVTQFGKPVTLSCSQTLNHNVMYWYQQKSSQAPKLLFHYYDKDFNNEADTPDNFQSRRPNTSFCFLDIRSPGLGDTAMYLCATSRWEGTVTYEQYFGPGTRLTVT.

The rearrangement joins TRBV7-3 to TRBJ1-6; 8 nucleotides line up with TRBD1. Germline-derived CDR1 and CDR2 are SGHTA and FQGTGA. The CDR3 has 15 residues. Trimming took 2 bases from V and 9 from J; bases not matched to a gene: 6. As DNA, the CDR3 is TGTGCCAGCAGCTTAGCCCCCCAGGGGGCTTCACCCCTCCACTTT. The encoded protein is CASSLAPQGASPLHF. Together with reference TRBV7-3 and TRBJ1-6, the CDR3 gives the full variable domain: GAGVSQTPSNKVTEKGKYVELRCDPISGHTALYWYRQSLGQGPEFLIYFQGTGAADDSGLPNDRFFAVRPEGSVSTLKIQRTERGDSAVYLCASSLAPQGASPLHFGNGTRLTVT.

The chain combines TRBV28 with TRBJ1-4, with 8 nucleotides matching TRBD1. The CDR3 sequence is 16 residues long. Germline V gives CDR1 MDHEN, CDR2 SYDVKM. The V segment lost 5 bases and the J segment 4 bases; nucleotides outside the gene matches: 9. CDR3 in amino acids: CASSPPRDRSNEKLFF. The CDR3 DNA follows: TGTGCCAGCAGTCCCCCCCGGGACAGGAGTAATGAAAAACTGTTTTTT.

The CDR3 nucleotides are TGTGCCAGCAGCCCAGCGGGGGATCAGCCCCAGCATTTT. Protein product: CASSPAGDQPQHF. The rearrangement links TRBV7-3 to TRBJ1-5; D might be TRBD1 (5 bases). In germline, CDR1 is SGHTA, CDR2 FQGTGA. Deletions cut 5 bases from V and 5 bases from J, with 10 bases between. The CDR3 length is 13 residues.

The chain employs TRBV10-3 and TRBJ2-1; 12 positions agree with TRBD2. The length of the CDR3 is 15 residues. V shed 6 bases and J 7 bases; nucleotides not matched to a gene: 7. Germline CDR1 is ENHRY and CDR2 is SYGVKD. This chain's CDR3 is CAISRLAGEENEQFF. The CDR3 bases are TGTGCCATCAGCAGACTAGCGGGAGAAGAGAATGAGCAGTTCTTC.

This rearrangement joins TRBV27 to TRBJ2-7; TRBD2 matches 10 bases. V dropped 6 bases and J dropped 4; count of bases not matched to a gene: 15. The CDR3 loop spans 17 amino acids. CDR1 is MNHEY, CDR2 SMNVEV, per germline (reference sequence). CDR3 sequence (DNA): TGTGCCAGCAGCCGCCGGGAGTTAGCGGGAGGTTTATACGAGCAGTACTTC. The encoded protein is CASSRRELAGGLYEQYF.

The chain carries TRBV9 and TRBJ2-3; a weak D match, TRBD1 (6 bases). The CDR3 is made up of 14 amino acids. The V gene's germline CDR1 is SGDLS and CDR2 YYNGEE. V was pared by 3 bases and J by 0 bases, with 8 bases between. In nucleotides, the CDR3 is TGTGCCAGCAGCGAGGACAGTAGCACAGATACGCAGTATTTT. Protein product: CASSEDSSTDTQYF.

This rearrangement joins TRBV11-3 to TRBJ2-1; tentative D call: TRBD2 (6 bases). CDR3 size: 14 residues. Germline V gene lookup returns CDR1 SGHNT and CDR2 YENEEA. Trimming took 6 bases from V and 5 from J, leaving 14 bases between them. This CDR3 reads CASSLAGTDNEQFF. CDR3 in DNA: TGTGCCAGCAGTCTGGCGGGGACGGACAATGAGCAGTTCTTC.

This clone showed up just a few times. The chain joins TRBV19 to TRBJ2-5; D may be TRBD1 or TRBD2 (5 bases each). Germline lookup yields CDR1 LNHDA and CDR2 SQIVND (reference sequence). The length of the CDR3 is 14 residues. V lost 10 bases to trimming and J lost 3 bases, with 18 bases between them. The CDR3 nucleotides are TGTGCCAAAAGGCTACCCGGGACCGAAGAGACCCAGTACTTC. Translation gives CAKRLPGTEETQYF. Supplemented by reference TRBV19 and TRBJ2-5, the full variable domain reads DGGITQSPKYLFRKEGQNVTLSCEQNLNHDAMYWYRQDPGQGLRLIYYSQIVNDFQKGDIAEGYSVSREKKESFPLTVTSAQKNPTAFYLCAKRLPGTEETQYFGPGTRLLVL.

V is TRBV19 and J is TRBJ1-2, with D possibly matching TRBD1 (6 bases). Germline CDR1 LNHDA, CDR2 SQIVND (reference sequence). This CDR3 has 13 residues. V lost 3 bases, J lost 7 bases, and 12 bases lay in between. The CDR3, as DNA: TGTGCCAGTAGTATTTTTGGGGGCGCTGGCTACACCTTC. Its translation: CASSIFGGAGYTF. The whole variable domain, remainder taken from reference TRBV19 and TRBJ1-2, is DGGITQSPKYLFRKEGQNVTLSCEQNLNHDAMYWYRQDPGQGLRLIYYSQIVNDFQKGDIAEGYSVSREKKESFPLTVTSAQKNPTAFYLCASSIFGGAGYTFGSGTRLTVV.

The rearrangement links TRBV29-1 to TRBJ2-3; maybe TRBD2 (7 bases). V lost 4 bases to trimming and J lost 8 bases, with 16 bases between them. The CDR3 consists of 13 residues. Germline V CDR1 and CDR2: SQVTM, ANQGSEA. The CDR3 sequence: CSVGRGEGITQYF. CDR3 DNA: TGCAGCGTTGGAAGGGGGGAGGGCATTACGCAGTATTTT.

As for this clone: The junction and the germline gene differ at one end; a read error may be behind it. The V call is TRBV5-1, the J call TRBJ1-1, with D uncertain. The CDR3 sequence is 14 residues long. Per the germline V gene, CDR1 is SGHRS and CDR2 is YFSETQ. The CDR3 sequence is CASNREVMNAEAFF. The CDR3 DNA follows: TGCGCCAGCAACAGAGAAGTCATGAACGCTGAAGCTTTCTTT.

J is TRBJ2-7 and V is TRBV28; a possible D gene is TRBD2 (7 bases). V lost 3 bases to trimming and J lost 0 bases, with 9 bases between them. CDR1 is MDHEN, CDR2 SYDVKM, per germline. The CDR3 extends over 14 amino acids. The DNA of the CDR3 is TGTGCCAGCAGTTTCGGGGGGCCCTCCTACGAGCAGTACTTC. Encoded protein: CASSFGGPSYEQYF.

The chain links TRBV6-1 to TRBJ1-5; tentative D call: TRBD1 (6 bases). In germline, CDR1 is MNHNS, CDR2 SASEGT. The CDR3 loop spans 15 amino acids. The V end was cut by 6 bases, the J end by 0 bases, with 12 bases between. The CDR3 here is CASRDRLYSNQPQHF. The CDR3, as DNA: TGTGCCAGCAGGGACAGACTCTATAGCAATCAGCCCCAGCATTTT.